Following are 15 T cell receptor beta chains from one sample sequenced in a study of CD8+ T cells in alopecia areata. The sequencing template was cDNA reverse transcribed from extracted RNA. Only in-frame clones appear in the TCRdb table, and some are missing; sequencing was by immunoSEQ multiplex PCR. In the table there are roughly 200,000 clones, just over 55% of which are singletons. Sequences were obtained from CD8+ T cells sorted from blood. Source of these receptors: a human donor in good health.

This clone was counted only a few times. The genes are TRBV29-1 and TRBJ2-5; 14 nucleotides line up with TRBD2. CDR1 and CDR2 (germline): SQVTM, ANQGSEA. V lost 4 bases and J lost 4; bases outside the gene matches: 8. This CDR3 comprises 16 residues. The CDR3 DNA is TGCAGCGTTGGCATGGGACTAGCGGGGGCAGCAGAGACCCAGTACTTC. Encoded protein: CSVGMGLAGAAETQYF.

This chain joins TRBV5-1 and TRBJ2-5; 11 bases fit TRBD1. The germline gives CDR1 SGHRS, CDR2 YFSETQ. The CDR3 is 15 amino acids. J lost 4 bases, V lost 4 bases, and 6 bases had no gene match. CDR3 nucleotide sequence: TGCGCCAGCAGCCCGGGGACAGGGGGACGAGAGACCCAGTACTTC. Translating gives CASSPGTGGRETQYF.

This chain joins TRBV5-1 and TRBJ2-7; a weak D match, TRBD2 (7 bases). Deletions cut 6 bases from V and 0 bases from J, with 16 bases between. The germline gives CDR1 SGHRS, CDR2 YFSETQ. The length of the CDR3 is 15 residues. The CDR3 sequence: CASNHGGGLSYEQYF. CDR3 sequence (DNA): TGCGCCAGCAACCACGGCGGGGGCCTCTCCTACGAGCAGTACTTC.

This chain joins TRBV4-1 and TRBJ2-3, with D possibly matching TRBD1 (6 bases). There are 16 residues in the CDR3. Germline V lookup: CDR1 MGHRA, CDR2 YSYEKL. The V and J ends lost 5 bases and 3 bases respectively, with 18 bases between them. CDR3 in amino acids: CASSVLPQTGTDTQYF. For the CDR3, the DNA is TGCGCCAGCAGCGTCCTACCCCAGACAGGAACAGATACGCAGTATTTT.

Note on this clone: This CDR3 is also generated by other DNA sequences in the sample. The chain couples TRBV5-1 to TRBJ1-2, with 8 bases matching TRBD1. The germline gives CDR1 SGHRS, CDR2 YFSETQ. The V gene end was trimmed by 3 bases and the J gene end by 3 bases; junction bases not matched to a gene: 4. This CDR3 is built from 14 residues. The CDR3 DNA reads TGCGCCAGCAGCTCCGGACAGGGAGACTATGGCTACACCTTC. This sequence encodes CASSSGQGDYGYTF.

The chain is built from TRBV7-9 and TRBJ1-1; possibly TRBD1 for D (5 bases). Germline V gives CDR1 SEHNR, CDR2 FQNEAQ (reference sequence). The CDR3 is made up of 12 amino acids. The V end was cut by 1 base, the J end by 6 bases, with 6 bases between. CDR3 residues: CASSLGQPEAFF. DNA for the CDR3: TGTGCCAGCAGCTTAGGACAGCCTGAAGCTTTCTTT.

The chain combines TRBV11-3 with TRBJ2-3, with 7 bases matching TRBD2. Looked up from germline, CDR1 is SGHNT and CDR2 is YENEEA. V shed 3 bases, J shed 10 bases, and the junction held 4 bases outside the gene matches. This CDR3 has 12 residues. The CDR3, as DNA: TGTGCCAGCAGCTTGAGTAGCGGGTCGCAGTATTTT. Translation: CASSLSSGSQYF.

V is TRBV27 and J is TRBJ2-2; D tentatively fits TRBD1 or TRBD2 (6 bases each). The CDR3 has 13 amino acids. The germline V and J ends were trimmed by 3 bases and 8 bases, with 10 bases remaining between them. Per the germline V gene, CDR1 is MNHEY and CDR2 is SMNVEV (reference sequence). This CDR3 reads CASSFRGQGELFF. DNA of the CDR3: TGTGCCAGCAGTTTCCGGGGGCAGGGGGAGCTGTTTTTT.

The table lists this clone with a few counts. The chain couples TRBV2 to TRBJ1-1; no definite D call. V was pared by 2 bases and J by 1 base, with 5 bases between. The CDR3 is made up of 13 amino acids. Germline V CDR1 and CDR2: SNHLY, FYNNEI. As DNA, the CDR3 is TGTGCCAGCAGTGAAAGGCCGAACACTGAAGCTTTCTTT. It encodes CASSERPNTEAFF.

This chain links TRBV7-9 with TRBJ1-5, with 7 bases aligning to TRBD1. The V gene end was trimmed by 1 base and the J gene end by 4 bases; junction bases not matched to a gene: 4. The CDR3 runs 15 residues. Germline V gives CDR1 SEHNR, CDR2 FQNEAQ (reference sequence). CDR3 sequence reads: CASSLGGQKNQPQHF. The CDR3 DNA sequence: TGTGCCAGCAGCTTAGGGGGACAGAAAAATCAGCCCCAGCATTTT.

The chain recombines TRBV29-1 with TRBJ2-7; maybe TRBD1 (7 bases). Trimming removed 4 bases from V and 3 bases from J, with 13 bases in between. Germline-derived CDR1 and CDR2 are SQVTM and ANQGSEA. The CDR3 covers 13 residues. The CDR3 spells CSVGGRGVYEQYF. The DNA of the CDR3 is TGCAGCGTTGGGGGCAGGGGGGTCTACGAGCAGTACTTC.

The V gene is TRBV4-1, the J gene TRBJ1-1, with 7 bases fitting TRBD1. The germline gives CDR1 MGHRA, CDR2 YSYEKL. Germline trimming cut 0 bases from V and 0 bases from J; bases unmatched to any gene: 10. This CDR3 region has 18 residues. CDR3 loop: CASSQDGGTVTMNTEAFF. The CDR3 DNA reads as TGCGCCAGCAGCCAAGACGGAGGGACAGTTACCATGAACACTGAAGCTTTCTTT.

The chain employs TRBV20-1 and TRBJ2-7; no clear D. Trimming removed 2 bases at V and 6 bases at J, with 8 bases between. The CDR3 is made up of 11 amino acids. In germline, CDR1 is DFQATT, CDR2 SNEGSKA (reference sequence). The CDR3 loop reads CSARFVSEQYF. The CDR3, as DNA: TGCAGTGCTAGATTCGTTTCCGAGCAGTACTTC.

The chain couples TRBV13 to TRBJ2-7; D remains unclear. Germline assignment: CDR1 PRHDT and CDR2 FYEKMQ (reference sequence). The germline V and J ends were trimmed by 5 bases and 3 bases, with 14 bases remaining between them. This CDR3 has 14 residues. The chain's CDR3 is CASSPPGVDYEQYF. DNA of the CDR3: TGTGCCAGCAGCCCACCCGGCGTGGACTACGAGCAGTACTTC. The full variable domain, rest sourced from reference TRBV13 and TRBJ2-7, is AAGVIQSPRHLIKEKRETATLKCYPIPRHDTVYWYQQGPGQDPQFLISFYEKMQSDKGSIPDRFSAQQFSDYHSELNMSSLELGDSALYFCASSPPGVDYEQYFGPGTRLTVT.

This chain uses TRBV6-5 with TRBJ1-2; 8 bases map to TRBD1. The CDR3 runs 13 residues. Germline loops: CDR1 MNHEY, CDR2 SVGAGI. V lost 5 bases to trimming and J lost 7 bases; unmatched junction nucleotides: 6. DNA of the CDR3: TGTGCCAGCAGTGCCGACAGGGGCAGTGGCTACACCTTC. This translates into CASSADRGSGYTF.